Listed below are T cell receptor beta chains from one sample, sequenced in a study of shared clonotypes between healthy human individuals. Profiling relied on immunoSEQ multiplex PCR, and the TCRdb table lists in-frame clones only, not all of them. The sample carries millions of clones, approximately 94% recorded once. The sequenced sample was naive CD8+ T cells from PBMCs. Receptors were obtained from a man aged 18-30 years in good health. Some clones in this sample may be carry-over from other donors' samples. CDR3s include the opening cysteine and the closing phenylalanine or tryptophan. The order of the fields is clone size, J gene, V gene, D gene, CDR3 protein, CDR3 DNA. A D gene is named only where the DNA matches it firmly. Not all rows give a size; the values are once, few, many and, for expanded clones, a class.

>.|TRBJ2-3|TRBV9|TRBD2
CASSISGSPDTQYF
TGTGCCAGCAGCATTAGCGGGAGTCCAGATACGCAGTATTTT
>.|TRBJ2-3|TRBV6-6|.
CASSLYRISTDTQYF
TGTGCCAGCAGCCTTTATAGAATTAGCACAGATACGCAGTATTTT
>.|TRBJ2-1|TRBV19|TRBD2
CASSSGLAGDEQFF
TGTGCCAGTAGCTCCGGACTAGCGGGAGACGAGCAGTTCTTC
>.|TRBJ2-1|TRBV27|.
CASSTHNEQFF
TGTGCCAGCAGTACCCACAATGAGCAGTTCTTC
>.|TRBJ2-7|TRBV14|.
CASSQDLGSAYEQYF
TGTGCCAGCAGCCAAGATCTGGGCAGCGCCTACGAGCAGTACTTC
>.|TRBJ2-5|TRBV2|.
CASSEGDETQYF
TGTGCCAGCAGTGAAGGGGACGAGACCCAGTACTTC
>.|TRBJ2-3|TRBV7-3|TRBD2
CASSLSHRTSGRGTDTQYF
TGTGCCAGCAGCTTAAGTCATAGGACTAGCGGGAGGGGCACAGATACGCAGTATTTT
>.|TRBJ2-2|TRBV6-1|TRBD1
CASSLRTGDTGELFF
TGTGCCAGCAGTTTGCGGACAGGGGACACCGGGGAGCTGTTTTTT
>.|TRBJ2-1|TRBV4-1|.
CASSQGTPSSYNEQFF
TGCGCCAGCAGCCAAGGGACGCCCAGCTCCTACAATGAGCAGTTCTTC
>.|TRBJ2-7|TRBV28|TRBD2
CASSLSIPGLAGLYEQYF
TGTGCCAGCAGTCTCTCAATTCCGGGACTAGCGGGTCTCTACGAGCAGTACTTC
>few|TRBJ1-1|TRBV15|.
CATMSSPKWAEAFF
TGTGCCACCATGAGTTCGCCCAAATGGGCTGAAGCTTTCTTT
>.|TRBJ1-1|TRBV5-6|.
CASSLEGVGTEAFF
TGTGCCAGCAGCTTGGAAGGGGTGGGCACTGAAGCTTTCTTT
>.|TRBJ1-5|TRBV29-1|.
CSAKGGYNQPQHF
TGCAGCGCCAAGGGGGGATACAATCAGCCCCAGCATTTT
>.|TRBJ2-7|TRBV11-2|TRBD1
CASSYGQGGPYEQYF
TGTGCCAGCAGCTACGGACAGGGGGGTCCCTACGAGCAGTACTTC
>once|TRBJ2-7|TRBV19|TRBD2
CASSIDGTSGRYEQYF
TGTGCCAGTAGTATAGATGGGACTAGCGGACGATACGAGCAGTACTTC
>.|TRBJ1-1|TRBV7-6|.
CASSLERITEAFF
TGTGCCAGCAGCTTAGAGAGAATCACTGAAGCTTTCTTT
>.|TRBJ2-7|TRBV7-6|TRBD1
CASSGTGAYEQYF
TGTGCCAGCAGCGGTACAGGGGCCTACGAGCAGTACTTC
>.|TRBJ2-7|TRBV27|TRBD2
CASSLFSGSYEQYF
TGTGCCAGCAGTTTATTTAGCGGGAGCTACGAGCAGTACTTC
>.|TRBJ2-7|TRBV4-3|TRBD2
CASSQEAGESYEQYF
TGCGCCAGCAGCCAGGAAGCGGGAGAATCCTACGAGCAGTACTTC
>.|TRBJ2-1|TRBV4-1|.
CASSQDKRGEQFF
TGCGCCAGCAGCCAAGATAAAAGGGGAGAGCAGTTCTTC
>.|TRBJ1-3|TRBV28|.
CASSLWGEGNTIYF
TGTGCCAGCAGTTTATGGGGGGAAGGAAACACCATATATTTT
>.|TRBJ2-5|TRBV19|.
CASSIYTDQETQYF
TGTGCCAGTAGTATCTATACCGACCAAGAGACCCAGTACTTC
>.|TRBJ2-5|TRBV13|.
CASSPPERETQYF
TGTGCCAGCAGCCCCCCAGAACGGGAGACCCAGTACTTC
>.|TRBJ2-7|TRBV28|.
CASSRYEQYF
TGTGCCAGCTCTCGGTACGAGCAGTACTTC
>.|TRBJ1-1|TRBV5-1|TRBD1
CASIGTVNTEAFF
TGCGCCAGCATAGGGACAGTGAACACTGAAGCTTTCTTT
>.|TRBJ2-1|TRBV11-1|TRBD2
CASSHVAGVSYNEQFF
TGTGCCAGCAGCCACGTAGCGGGGGTTTCCTACAATGAGCAGTTCTTC
>few|TRBJ2-1|TRBV27|.
CASSSRDSYNEQFF
TGTGCCAGCAGTTCCCGGGACTCTTACAATGAGCAGTTCTTC
>.|TRBJ1-3|TRBV28|.
CASSSGQYSGNTIYF
TGTGCCAGCAGTTCCGGACAGTACTCTGGAAACACCATATATTTT
>few|TRBJ2-4|TRBV27|TRBD1
CASSNDRAHIQYF
TGTGCCAGCAGTAACGACAGGGCACACATTCAGTACTTC
>.|TRBJ1-1|TRBV9|TRBD1
CASSAETGGTEAFF
TGTGCCAGCAGCGCAGAGACAGGGGGAACTGAAGCTTTCTTT
>.|TRBJ1-1|TRBV18|.
CASSPPGTAEAFF
TGTGCCAGCTCACCCCCCGGAACGGCGGAGGCTTTCTTT
>.|TRBJ2-7|TRBV4-1|.
CASSQDATGGAYEQYF
TGCGCCAGCAGCCAAGATGCAACCGGAGGGGCCTACGAGCAGTACTTC
>.|TRBJ2-1|TRBV7-8|.
CASSPEEGGTLLRSYNEQFF
TGTGCCAGCAGCCCAGAGGAGGGGGGGACCCTACTACGCTCCTACAATGAGCAGTTCTTC